These T cell receptor beta chains were read from a single sample in a study of T cell responses to AZD1222 COVID-19 vaccine. Some clones are missing from TCRdb's copy, which holds only in-frame ones; the method was immunoSEQ multiplex PCR. Of about 160,000 clones listed, roughly nine tenths are singletons. The specimen comprised peripheral blood, sampled on day 0 of AZD1222 vaccination. The origin of the receptors is an adult in good health. Each CDR3 is given with its conserved first and last residue. The D gene is left open where the match is weak. The size of a clone is reported for some rows only, either as once, few or many, or as a class for expanded clones.

NA	NA	TRBV28	TRBJ1-2	TGTGCCAGCAGCCCTCCGGGTCCGAGGGCTTACTATGGCTACACCTTC	CASSPPGPRAYYGYTF
few	NA	TRBV28	TRBJ2-1	TGTGCCAGCAGTTATCTGGACAATCCCTACAATGAGCAGTTCTTC	CASSYLDNPYNEQFF
NA	NA	TRBV9	TRBJ2-7	TGTGCCAGCAGCGTAGGGGGTGCAAACCTCTACGAGCAGTACTTC	CASSVGGANLYEQYF
NA	TRBD2	TRBV11-3	TRBJ2-1	TGTGCCAGCAGTTATAAAGGACTAGCGGGAGTTGTTGTCAATGAGCAGTTCTTC	CASSYKGLAGVVVNEQFF
NA	NA	TRBV12-3/TRBV12-4	TRBJ2-5	TGTGCCAGCAGTTTATCAGGGGCAGAGACCCAGTACTTC	CASSLSGAETQYF
NA	NA	TRBV28	TRBJ1-1	TGTGCCAGCAGCAACCGACCTGACACTGAAGCTTTCTTT	CASSNRPDTEAFF
NA	NA	TRBV18	TRBJ2-7	TGTGCCAGCTCTCACACTGACAGCTTCCTAACTAGGGGACCACACTTC	CASSHTDSFLTRGPHF
NA	NA	TRBV5-1	TRBJ1-5	TGCGCCAGCAGCTTGGGAGGGTCTCAGCCCCAGCATTTT	CASSLGGSQPQHF
NA	TRBD2	TRBV11-1	TRBJ2-3	TGTGCCAGCAGCCCGAGCGGGAGAAGCGGCACAGATACGCAGTATTTT	CASSPSGRSGTDTQYF
NA	NA	TRBV9	TRBJ2-2	TGTGCCAGCAGTAAACTAGGGCGGACCGGGGAGCTGTTTTTT	CASSKLGRTGELFF
NA	NA	TRBV29-1	TRBJ2-3	TGCAGCGTTGAAAAGACAGCTAGCACAGATACGCAGTATTTT	CSVEKTASTDTQYF
NA	NA	TRBV5-1	TRBJ2-1	TGCGCCAGCAGCCTCTTAAATGAGCAGTTCTTC	CASSLLNEQFF
NA	NA	TRBV20-1	TRBJ2-1	TGCAGTGCTAGGTGGCCCAATGAGCAGTTCTTC	CSARWPNEQFF
NA	NA	TRBV6-2/TRBV6-3	TRBJ2-3	TGTGCCAGCAGTTACGGCGGACGCACAGTCACAGATACGCAGTATTTT	CASSYGGRTVTDTQYF
NA	NA	TRBV9	TRBJ1-1	TGTGCCAGCAGCCTCATACTGAACACTGAAGCTTTCTTT	CASSLILNTEAFF
NA	TRBD1	TRBV7-3	TRBJ2-7	TGTGCCAGCAGCACTAGACAGGGGGCCGCCTACGAGCAGTACTTC	CASSTRQGAAYEQYF
NA	NA	TRBV18	TRBJ2-5	TGTGCCAGCTCACCACAGGGACGGGAGACCCAGTACTTC	CASSPQGRETQYF
NA	NA	TRBV19	TRBJ1-2	TGTGCCAGTAGTAGTAAGGGGGAGACACCTTATAACTATGGCTACACCTTC	CASSSKGETPYNYGYTF
NA	NA	TRBV10-2	TRBJ2-4	TGCGCCAGCAGTGATTCAGGGGTGGTAGCCAAAAACATTCAGTACTTC	CASSDSGVVAKNIQYF
NA	TRBD1	TRBV6-4	TRBJ2-7	TGTGCCAGCAACCTCTCAGAAAGGACAGGGCGAGAGCAGTACTTC	CASNLSERTGREQYF
NA	NA	TRBV18	TRBJ1-2	TGTGCCAGCTCACCTACAATACATCCCGGGCCTCTTGGTGGCTACACCTTC	CASSPTIHPGPLGGYTF
NA	NA	TRBV30	TRBJ1-1	TGTGCCCGAGACCGGGTAGGAGGCGGCACTGAAGCTTTCTTT	CARDRVGGGTEAFF
NA	TRBD2	TRBV15	TRBJ2-5	TGTGCCACCAGCCCCCTCTTTCGGGGGGTCAAAGAGACCCAGTACTTC	CATSPLFRGVKETQYF
NA	NA	TRBV5-6	TRBJ2-7	TGTGCCAGCAGCAGGACGTTCTCCTACGAGCAGTACTTC	CASSRTFSYEQYF
NA	TRBD1	TRBV7-2	TRBJ1-4	TGTGCCAGCAGCTTACAGGGGGCCAATAATGAAAAACTGTTTTTT	CASSLQGANNEKLFF
NA	NA	TRBV11-2	TRBJ1-4	TGTGCCAGCAGCTTAGGACCAGGGGCAACTAATGAAAAACTGTTTTTT	CASSLGPGATNEKLFF
NA	NA	TRBV11-3	TRBJ1-4	TGTGCCAGCAGTTTAACAGCAACTAATGAAAAACTGTTTTTT	CASSLTATNEKLFF
NA	NA	TRBV12-3/TRBV12-4	TRBJ1-3	TGTGCCAGCAGCAGGTTTGGAAACACCATATATTTT	CASSRFGNTIYF
NA	NA	TRBV6-2/TRBV6-3	TRBJ1-5	TGTGCCAGCAGCGCCTATGGGAATCAGCCCCAGCATTTT	CASSAYGNQPQHF
NA	NA	TRBV6-5	TRBJ1-1	TGTGCCAGCAGTCCCCCCCAGGGAAGGAACACTGAAGCTTTCTTT	CASSPPQGRNTEAFF
NA	TRBD1	TRBV2	TRBJ2-7	TGTGCCAGCAGGACGGGACAGGGGGCTAACGAGCAGTACTTC	CASRTGQGANEQYF
NA	NA	TRBV7-2	TRBJ2-3	TGTGCCAGCAGGACGGGGACGGGTTACACAGATACGCAGTATTTT	CASRTGTGYTDTQYF
NA	NA	TRBV18	TRBJ2-2	TGTGCCAGCTCACCACGACTCGTGACTCCCAGCACCGGGGAGCTGTTTTTT	CASSPRLVTPSTGELFF
NA	NA	TRBV28	TRBJ1-1	TGTGCCAGTCCCCCCCCGGGGGAGAACACTGAAGCTTTCTTT	CASPPPGENTEAFF
NA	NA	TRBV15	TRBJ1-1	TGTGCCACCAGCAGAGAGGGGTTTGCTGAAGCTTTCTTT	CATSREGFAEAFF
NA	TRBD2	TRBV9	TRBJ2-3	TGTGCCAGCAGCGAAGGACTAGCGGGGGCTAGCACAGATACGCAGTATTTT	CASSEGLAGASTDTQYF
NA	NA	TRBV5-1	TRBJ2-6	TGCGCCAGCAGCTTGCCACAGGGAACCGGGGCCAACGTCCTGACTTTC	CASSLPQGTGANVLTF
NA	NA	TRBV6-2/TRBV6-3	TRBJ1-6	TGTGCCAGCAGTCCAGGACATAATTCACCCCTCCACTTT	CASSPGHNSPLHF
NA	NA	TRBV9	TRBJ1-2	TGTGCCAGCAGCGTAGCGGGGCGCCCCTCTAACTATGGCTACACCTTC	CASSVAGRPSNYGYTF
NA	NA	TRBV5-1	TRBJ2-7	TGCGCCAGCAGCTTTAGGACCTACGAGCAGTACTTC	CASSFRTYEQYF